This T cell receptor (beta chain) was recovered during a study of PD-L1 blockade in urothelial cancer. Measured with immunoSEQ multiplex PCR; TCRdb has only the in-frame clones, and not every one. The sample carries about 53,000 clones, 87% recorded once. Time point denoted: pretreatment peripheral blood. Sequenced here: PBMCs, sampled around atezolizumab (anti-PD-L1) treatment. The clonotype comes from an older woman with urothelial cancer.

For the CDR3, the DNA is TGTGCCACCAGCAGATCCGTGGAGAATGAGCAGTTCTTC. Its translation is CATSRSVENEQFF. The chain links TRBV15 to TRBJ2-1; no firm D call. This CDR3 has 13 amino acids. V was cut by 2 bases and J by 7 bases, with 9 bases left in between. Germline V CDR1 and CDR2: LNHNV, YYDKDF (reference sequence).